This entry lists 16 T cell receptor beta chains sequenced from one sample in a study of follicular helper T cells after annual influenza vaccination (dated by TCRdb to between 2016 and 2019). The library was obtained by the immunoSEQ multiplex PCR assay. The source is immuneACCESS, and TCRdb retained only in-frame sequences with V and J called. Part of the clones is not carried over; for the studies checked, unresolved V genes explain less than half of this, and the remainder is unexplained. Within this sample are 9,500 or so clones, with 82% of them counted one time only. Approximately 4% of the sample is held by the ten biggest clonotypes. This specimen's time point label, interpreted: 2015-2016 season, 7 days after influenza vaccination. Specimen: CXCR5+ CD38- circulating T follicular helper cells from blood, collected 7 days after influenza vaccination. What the cell subset or site label conveys for this sample: circulating Tfh, non-naive CD4+CXCR5+PD-1+ (ICOS+CD38+ or ICOS-CD38-). All receptors come from an adult who received the influenza vaccine.

The V and J genes are TRBV4-3 and TRBJ1-2; D might be TRBD1 (5 bases). There are 14 residues in the CDR3. Germline V gene data show CDR1 as LGHNA and CDR2 as YSLEER. V lost 0 bases, J lost 4 bases, and 9 bases lay in between. In DNA, the CDR3 is TGCGCCAGCAGCCAAGATCTGGGGCTCTATGGCTACACCTTC. Encoded protein: CASSQDLGLYGYTF.

This chain links TRBV4-3 with TRBJ1-6, with D tentatively TRBD1 (5 bases). CDR1 is LGHNA and CDR2 is YSLEER in the germline V gene. The CDR3 is 15 residues long. V lost 5 bases and J lost 3, with 11 bases in between. The CDR3 DNA reads TGCGCCAGCAGCGGGACCCTTTACTATAATTCACCCCTCCACTTT. It encodes CASSGTLYYNSPLHF.

This clone has a handful of counts. The rearrangement links TRBV19 to TRBJ1-2; D is possibly TRBD1 (5 bases). The length of the CDR3 is 13 residues. Germline assignment: CDR1 LNHDA and CDR2 SQIVND (reference sequence). V was trimmed by 7 bases and J by 8 bases, leaving 17 bases between them. CDR3 in DNA: TGTGCCAGTACCATCGGGACTCTGGGAGGCTACACCTTC. This gives the protein CASTIGTLGGYTF.

This chain uses TRBV7-2 with TRBJ2-3; D may be TRBD1 (6 bases). The V gene lost 5 bases and the J gene lost 7 bases, with 10 bases spanning the gap. The CDR3 has 12 amino acids. Germline values: CDR1 SGHTA, CDR2 FQGNSA. DNA of the CDR3: TGTGCCAGCAGCCCGGACAGTTATACGCAGTATTTT. Protein product: CASSPDSYTQYF.

The genes are TRBV2 and TRBJ2-5, with D maybe TRBD2 (7 bases). This CDR3 comprises 18 residues. Germline-derived CDR1 and CDR2 are SNHLY and FYNNEI. V dropped 6 bases and J dropped 6 bases, with 29 bases sitting between them. The CDR3 DNA is TGTGCCAGCAGGACGGGAGATAGCGGGCCCCAGGGGTGGAAGACCCAGTACTTC. Residues: CASRTGDSGPQGWKTQYF.

The V call is TRBV5-5, the J call TRBJ1-6; D unresolved. Per the germline V gene, CDR1 is SGHKS and CDR2 is YYEKEE (reference sequence). The V gene lost 4 bases and the J gene lost 0 bases, with 14 bases spanning the gap. This CDR3 has 17 residues. This chain's CDR3 is CASSLFGASSYNSPLHF. CDR3 coding DNA: TGTGCCAGCAGCCTTTTCGGTGCTAGCTCCTATAATTCACCCCTCCACTTT.

This chain links TRBV4-3 with TRBJ2-3; 11 bases align to TRBD2. The CDR3 runs 18 residues. Germline CDR1 is LGHNA and CDR2 is YSLEER. Trimming cost V 0 bases and J 2 bases; bases outside gene matches: 7. DNA of the CDR3: TGCGCCAGCAGCCAAGACCTAGCGGGGGGTTCACACACAGATACGCAGTATTTT. The encoded protein is CASSQDLAGGSHTDTQYF.

The chain recombines TRBV5-3 with TRBJ2-7; TRBD1 agrees at 7 bases. TRBV5-3 is treated as an ORF (open reading frame) with a function not yet certain. The length of the CDR3 is 13 residues. J gave up 3 bases and V 8 bases, and 8 bases lay outside the gene matches. CDR3 bases: TGTGCCAGCAGCCGCAGGGACAGCTACGAGCAGTACTTC. It codes for CASSRRDSYEQYF.

The V gene is TRBV28, the J gene TRBJ1-4; no clear D. The germline V gene has CDR1 MDHEN and CDR2 SYDVKM. This CDR3 is 16 amino acids long. V shed 9 bases and J shed 4 bases, with 21 bases lying between them. In DNA form, the CDR3 reads TGTGCCAGTAGTAGGATCAGTCCGGAGGGTAATGAAAAACTGTTTTTT. Translation gives CASSRISPEGNEKLFF.

CDR3 sequence reads: CASPSPRDRAENEQFF. For the CDR3, the DNA is TGTGCCAGCCCTTCTCCCCGGGACAGGGCGGAAAATGAGCAGTTCTTC. The chain carries TRBV6-4 and TRBJ2-1; 9 positions match TRBD1. The CDR3 has 16 amino acids. The trim removed 8 bases at V and 7 bases at J, leaving 15 bases unmatched. CDR1 is MRHNA and CDR2 is SNTAGT in the germline V gene.

The V call is TRBV10-3, the J call TRBJ1-6, with D perhaps TRBD1 (5 bases). The CDR3 is made up of 15 amino acids. Germline V gene lookup returns CDR1 ENHRY and CDR2 SYGVKD. Trimming removed 0 bases from V and 10 bases from J, with 13 bases in between. The CDR3 region has the DNA TGTGCCATCAGTGAGTCGGTAGGGGTAAACTCACCCCTCCACTTT. Translated: CAISESVGVNSPLHF.

V usage is TRBV6-1 and J usage is TRBJ2-2; D may correspond to TRBD1 or TRBD2 (6 bases each). Trimming stripped 3 bases from V and 5 bases from J, with 10 bases between. The CDR3 is 14 amino acids. Per germline, CDR1 MNHNS and CDR2 SASEGT. The CDR3 loop reads CASSDTGRTGELFF. The CDR3 DNA follows: TGTGCCAGCAGTGATACAGGGAGGACCGGGGAGCTGTTTTTT.

The chain recombines TRBV4-2 with TRBJ1-4; D is unresolved. CDR1 and CDR2 (germline): LGHNA, YNFKEQ. The CDR3 loop spans 15 amino acids. V was pared by 1 base and J by 3 bases, with 9 bases between. The CDR3 DNA is TGTGCCAGCAGCCAAGTTCCACGCGCTAATGAAAAACTGTTTTTT. It encodes CASSQVPRANEKLFF.

The V call is TRBV7-9, the J call TRBJ2-6; no clear D. Germline V gene lookup returns CDR1 SEHNR and CDR2 FQNEAQ (reference sequence). The ends were cut back, 3 bases at V and 2 bases at J, with 8 bases in the middle. The length of the CDR3 is 15 residues. In DNA, the CDR3 is TGTGCCAGCAGCTTTGGAGCTGCTGGGGCCAACGTCCTGACTTTC. The encoded protein is CASSFGAAGANVLTF.

The gene calls are TRBV7-9 and TRBJ2-5, with unresolved D. Trimming stripped 7 bases from V and 5 bases from J, with 8 bases between. CDR1 and CDR2 from the germline V gene are SEHNR and FQNEAQ (reference sequence). The CDR3 contains 11 residues. The CDR3 nucleotides are TGTGCCAGCACGCTGGCGGAGACCCAGTACTTC. Translation gives CASTLAETQYF.

The V gene is TRBV5-6, the J gene TRBJ2-2; no reliable D call. Germline CDR1 reads SGHDT; CDR2 reads YYEEEE. The CDR3 is made up of 12 amino acids. Between the trimmed V and J ends, which lost 1 base and 9 bases, there was a span of 7 bases. This CDR3 reads CASSLFNRELFF. The CDR3 nucleotides are TGTGCCAGCAGCTTGTTTAACCGGGAGCTGTTTTTT.